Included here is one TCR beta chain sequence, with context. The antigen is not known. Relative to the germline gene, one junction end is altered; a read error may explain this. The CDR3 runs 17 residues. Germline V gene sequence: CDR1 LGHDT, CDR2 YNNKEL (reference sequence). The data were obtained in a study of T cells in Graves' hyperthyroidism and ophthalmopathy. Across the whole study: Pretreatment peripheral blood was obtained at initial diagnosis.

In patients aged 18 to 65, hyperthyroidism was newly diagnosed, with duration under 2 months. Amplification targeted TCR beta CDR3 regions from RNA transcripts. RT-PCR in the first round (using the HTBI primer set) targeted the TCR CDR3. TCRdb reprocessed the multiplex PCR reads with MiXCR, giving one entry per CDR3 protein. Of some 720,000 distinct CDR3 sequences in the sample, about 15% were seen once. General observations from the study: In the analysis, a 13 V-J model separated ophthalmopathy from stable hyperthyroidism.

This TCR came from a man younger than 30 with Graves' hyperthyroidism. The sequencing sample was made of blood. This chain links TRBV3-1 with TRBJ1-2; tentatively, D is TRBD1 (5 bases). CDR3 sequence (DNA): TGTGCCAGCAACCAAGGGGTCCAGGAGTCCTCTTTTGGTGGCTACACCTTC. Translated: CASNQGVQESSFGGYTF.